Presented here are 19 T cell receptor beta chains from one specimen sequenced in a study of T cell responses to AZD1222 COVID-19 vaccine. The method was immunoSEQ multiplex PCR; TCRdb's version includes in-frame clones alone and lacks a portion of them. The sample lists tens of thousands of clones, around 86% occurring once. Sample: peripheral blood, taken on day 0 of AZD1222 vaccination. The receptor set was obtained from an adult in good health.

V and J are TRBV18 and TRBJ2-7, with no clear D. The V end was cut by 0 bases, the J end by 2 bases, with 11 bases between. Germline CDR1 KGHSH, CDR2 LQKENI. CDR3 length equals 15 residues. This chain's CDR3 is CASSPPGGSPYEQYF. The CDR3 nucleotides are TGTGCCAGCTCACCACCGGGTGGAAGTCCCTACGAGCAGTACTTC.

This chain links TRBV6-2 or TRBV6-3 with TRBJ2-7; tentative D call: TRBD2 (7 bases). This CDR3 is built from 14 residues. V was clipped by 2 bases and J by 4 bases, with 12 bases between them. Germline V gene sequence: CDR1 MNHEY, CDR2 SVGEGT. CDR3 coding DNA: TGTGCCAGCAGTTACCCGGGGGGCGCGTACGAGCAGTACTTC. This sequence encodes CASSYPGGAYEQYF.

CDR3 DNA sequence: TGTGCCAGCTCACCAAGGGACATTTTGAATTCACCCCTCCACTTT. This gives the protein CASSPRDILNSPLHF. The chain employs TRBV18 and TRBJ1-6; tentatively, D is TRBD1 (6 bases). Germline V gene data show CDR1 as KGHSH and CDR2 as LQKENI. This CDR3 comprises 15 residues. V was shortened by 2 bases and J by 7 bases, with 12 bases between the two germline ends. The full variable domain, in which reference TRBV18 and TRBJ1-6 provide the parts outside the CDR3, is NAGVMQNPRHLVRRRGQEARLRCSPMKGHSHVYWYRQLPEEGLKFMVYLQKENIIDESGMPKERFSAEFPKEGPSILRIQQVVRGDSAAYFCASSPRDILNSPLHFGNGTRLTVT.

The V call is TRBV18, the J call TRBJ1-2, with a possible D match to TRBD1 (6 bases). The CDR3 extends over 14 amino acids. Germline lookup yields CDR1 KGHSH and CDR2 LQKENI. V shed 5 bases and J shed 2 bases, with 12 bases lying between them. CDR3 residues: CASSADRQNYGYTF. The CDR3 bases are TGTGCCAGCTCAGCTGACAGGCAAAACTATGGCTACACCTTC.

This chain's CDR3 is CASSLGTYSNQPQHF. CDR3 bases: TGTGCCAGCAGCTTAGGGACATATAGCAATCAGCCCCAGCATTTT. This chain joins TRBV7-2 and TRBJ1-5, with a weak D call TRBD1 (5 bases). CDR1 SGHTA and CDR2 FQGNSA come from the germline V gene. V was shortened by 1 base and J by 0 bases, with 7 bases between the two germline ends. The CDR3 length is 15 residues.

DNA of the CDR3: TGCGCCAGCAGCTTGGTCGGCAGCGATAACTATGGCTACACCTTC. Translation gives CASSLVGSDNYGYTF. This chain connects TRBV5-1 to TRBJ1-2; D is unclear. The CDR3 extends over 15 amino acids. The V end was cut by 0 bases, the J end by 1 base, with 10 bases between. Germline CDR1 reads SGHRS; CDR2 reads YFSETQ.

V and J are TRBV4-2 and TRBJ1-5; no firm D call. The germline V and J ends were trimmed by 0 bases and 2 bases, with 5 bases remaining between them. Per the germline V gene, CDR1 is LGHNA and CDR2 is YNFKEQ. The CDR3 is 14 residues long. DNA for the CDR3: TGTGCCAGCAGCCAAGACGAGGGCAATCAGCCCCAGCATTTT. This sequence encodes CASSQDEGNQPQHF.

The chain couples TRBV7-7 to TRBJ2-7, with 8 nucleotides matching TRBD1. V lost 5 bases and J lost 3; bases outside the gene matches: 9. This CDR3 has 15 amino acids. The germline gives CDR1 SSHAT, CDR2 FNYEAQ (reference sequence). CDR3 protein: CASSLRQGRNYEQYF. In DNA, the CDR3 is TGTGCCAGCAGCCTGAGACAGGGGCGAAACTACGAGCAGTACTTC.

The chain recombines TRBV5-4 with TRBJ2-3; D uncertain. Germline V gene lookup returns CDR1 SGHNT and CDR2 YYREEE (reference sequence). Trimming took 4 bases from V and 2 from J, leaving 11 bases between them. This CDR3 has 14 amino acids. The CDR3 here is CASSPSSVTDTQYF. The DNA of the CDR3 is TGTGCCAGCAGCCCCAGCTCGGTCACAGATACGCAGTATTTT.

V gene TRBV5-1 combines with J gene TRBJ1-1; weak D call: TRBD1 (5 bases). Trimming took off 4 bases at V and 7 bases at J, with 20 bases between the two ends. This CDR3 comprises 15 residues. Germline lookup yields CDR1 SGHRS and CDR2 YFSETQ. This CDR3 is CASSPSPTGGGEAFF. CDR3 sequence (DNA): TGCGCCAGCAGCCCATCTCCTACAGGCGGTGGTGAAGCTTTCTTT. Variable domain in full (rest from reference TRBV5-1 and TRBJ1-1): KAGVTQTPRYLIKTRGQQVTLSCSPISGHRSVSWYQQTPGQGLQFLFEYFSETQRNKGNFPGRFSGRQFSNSRSEMNVSTLELGDSALYLCASSPSPTGGGEAFFGQGTRLTVV.

The rearrangement uses TRBV19 and TRBJ1-4; tentatively, D is TRBD1 (6 bases). Germline CDR1 is LNHDA and CDR2 is SQIVND (reference sequence). With 3 bases removed from V and 7 bases from J, the gap between germline ends came to 18 bases. There are 16 residues in the CDR3. CDR3 loop: CASSMKQGSFVEKLFF. In nucleotides, the CDR3 is TGTGCCAGTAGTATGAAACAGGGATCGTTCGTTGAAAAACTGTTTTTT.

With regard to this clone: One end of the junction does not line up with germline, which may come from a read error. The chain recombines TRBV6-5 with TRBJ1-5; the D is unclear. Germline CDR1 and CDR2: MNHEY and SVGAGI. The CDR3 is 13 residues long. CDR3 nucleotides: TGTGCTAGCACCCCTATAAACAATCAGCCCCAGCATTTT. Protein: CASTPINNQPQHF.

This CDR3 is CSVVGRGSYEQYF. CDR3 bases: TGCAGCGTTGTGGGGCGGGGTTCCTACGAGCAGTACTTC. The chain employs TRBV29-1 and TRBJ2-7, with D possibly being TRBD2 (6 bases). Germline CDR1 is SQVTM and CDR2 is ANQGSEA. The CDR3 has 13 amino acids. Between the trimmed V and J ends, which lost 4 bases and 1 base, there was a span of 11 bases.

The chain has TRBV6-5 and TRBJ1-2; D is perhaps TRBD1 (6 bases). The CDR3 is made up of 14 amino acids. V was clipped by 10 bases and J by 3 bases, with 18 bases between them. Germline CDR1 MNHEY, CDR2 SVGAGI. The CDR3 sequence is CAISPGGADYGYTF. The CDR3 nucleotides are TGTGCCATCTCGCCGGGGGGCGCTGACTATGGCTACACCTTC.

This clone was counted once. The rearrangement uses TRBV30 and TRBJ2-1; D not resolved. Trimming removed 0 bases at V and 5 bases at J, with 8 bases between. CDR1 is GTSNPN and CDR2 is SVGIG in the germline V gene (reference sequence). The CDR3 is made up of 13 amino acids. This chain's CDR3 is CAWSVRWNNEQFF. The CDR3 bases are TGTGCCTGGAGTGTTCGATGGAACAATGAGCAGTTCTTC.

The chain uses TRBV4-3 and TRBJ1-6, with D hard to call. CDR3 size: 14 residues. Germline V CDR1 and CDR2: LGHNA, YSLEER. The V end lost 0 bases, the J end lost 10 bases, and 10 bases lay between the germline ends. The CDR3 spells CASSQEGFPSPLHF. As DNA, the CDR3 is TGCGCCAGCAGCCAAGAAGGGTTTCCCTCACCCCTCCACTTT.

J is TRBJ2-7 and V is TRBV27, with 9 bases fitting TRBD1. This CDR3 has 14 residues. J was trimmed by 4 bases and V by 5 bases; bases with no gene match: 6. From germline, CDR1 is MNHEY and CDR2 SMNVEV (reference sequence). CDR3 residues: CASSIQGAFYEQYF. In DNA form, the CDR3 reads TGTGCCAGCAGTATACAGGGGGCATTTTACGAGCAGTACTTC.

The V and J genes are TRBV3-1 (or the pseudogene TRBV3-2) and TRBJ2-7; TRBD1 matches at 8 bases. The CDR3 is 13 residues long. CDR1 and CDR2 from the germline V gene are LGHDT and YNNKEL (reference sequence). The ends lost 3 bases at V and 3 bases at J; junction bases unmatched: 1. The CDR3 sequence: CASSQGTGYEQYF. The CDR3 nucleotides are TGTGCCAGCAGCCAGGGGACAGGCTACGAGCAGTACTTC.

The chain recombines TRBV19 with TRBJ2-6; no reliable D call. CDR1 and CDR2 from the germline V gene are LNHDA and SQIVND (reference sequence). The CDR3 sequence is 16 residues long. Trimming cost V 7 bases and J 1 base, with 14 bases left between them. The CDR3 sequence: CASNVGSVSGANVLTF. DNA for the CDR3: TGTGCCAGTAACGTCGGAAGTGTTTCTGGGGCCAACGTCCTGACTTTC.